This T cell receptor (beta chain) was sequenced in a study of CD8 T cells in Susac syndrome. An amount of RNA that ranged from about 0.45 to 1 ug was reverse transcribed with random hexamers. A single record per CDR3 protein comes from TCRdb applying MiXCR to the immunoSEQ multiplex PCR reads. Of 95,000 to 150,000 distinct CDR3 sequences listed, nearly 96% were seen once; the top ten hold about 0.13%. Sequenced material: CD4+ T cells from PBMCs. The receptor comes from a human donor with Susac syndrome.

CDR3 sequence: CAWSLQETQYF. The CDR3 region has the DNA TGTGCCTGGAGTCTCCAAGAGACCCAGTACTTC. V and J are TRBV30 and TRBJ2-5; D unresolved. The CDR3 has 11 amino acids. The V end was cut by 2 bases, the J end by 1 base, with 2 bases between. CDR1 and CDR2 from the germline V gene are GTSNPN and SVGIG (reference sequence).